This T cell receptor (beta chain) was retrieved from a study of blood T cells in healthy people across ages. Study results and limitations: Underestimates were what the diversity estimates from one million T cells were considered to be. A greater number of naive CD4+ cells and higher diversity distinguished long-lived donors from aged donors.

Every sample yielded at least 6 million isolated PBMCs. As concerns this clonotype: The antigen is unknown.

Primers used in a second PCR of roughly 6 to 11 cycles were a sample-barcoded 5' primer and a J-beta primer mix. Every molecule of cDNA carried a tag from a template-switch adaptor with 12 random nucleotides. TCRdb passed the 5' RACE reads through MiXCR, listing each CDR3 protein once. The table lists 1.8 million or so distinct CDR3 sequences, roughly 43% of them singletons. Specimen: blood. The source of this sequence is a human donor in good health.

CDR3 in DNA: TGCGCCAGCAGCCAAGATCTATCCGACCGGGGCTACACCTTC. Its protein product is CASSQDLSDRGYTF. The chain joins TRBV4-3 to TRBJ1-2; D uncertain. Germline V gives CDR1 LGHNA, CDR2 YSLEER. The V gene lost 0 bases and the J gene lost 8 bases, with 13 bases spanning the gap. This CDR3 comprises 14 residues.